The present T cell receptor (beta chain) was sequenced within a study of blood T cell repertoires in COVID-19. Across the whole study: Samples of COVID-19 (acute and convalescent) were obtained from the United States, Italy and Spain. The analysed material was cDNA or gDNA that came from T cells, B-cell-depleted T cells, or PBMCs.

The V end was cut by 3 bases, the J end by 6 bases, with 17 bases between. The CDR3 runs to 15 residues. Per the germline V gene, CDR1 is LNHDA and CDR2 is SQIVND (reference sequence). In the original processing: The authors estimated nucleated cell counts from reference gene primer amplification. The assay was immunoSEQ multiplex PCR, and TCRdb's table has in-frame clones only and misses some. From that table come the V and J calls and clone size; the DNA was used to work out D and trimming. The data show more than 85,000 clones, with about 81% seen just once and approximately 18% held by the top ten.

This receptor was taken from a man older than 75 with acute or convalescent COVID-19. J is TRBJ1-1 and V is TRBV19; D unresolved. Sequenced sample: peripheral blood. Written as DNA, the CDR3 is TGTGCCAGTAGTATTAATACGGGAGGGAGGGCTGAAGCTTTCTTT. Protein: CASSINTGGRAEAFF.